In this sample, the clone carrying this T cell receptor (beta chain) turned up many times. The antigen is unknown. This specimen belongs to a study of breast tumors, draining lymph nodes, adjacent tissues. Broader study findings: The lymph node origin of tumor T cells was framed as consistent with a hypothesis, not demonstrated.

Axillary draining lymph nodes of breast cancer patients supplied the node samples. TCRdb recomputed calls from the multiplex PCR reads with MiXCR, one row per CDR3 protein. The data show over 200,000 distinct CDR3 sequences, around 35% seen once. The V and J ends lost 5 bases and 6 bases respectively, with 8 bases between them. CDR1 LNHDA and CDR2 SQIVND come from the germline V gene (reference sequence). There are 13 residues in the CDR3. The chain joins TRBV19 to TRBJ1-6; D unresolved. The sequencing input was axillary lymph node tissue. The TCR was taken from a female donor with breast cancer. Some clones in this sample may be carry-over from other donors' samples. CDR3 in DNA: TGTGCCAGTAGTTTTAGTGGTAATTCACCCCTCCACTTT. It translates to CASSFSGNSPLHF.